Presented here are 21 T cell receptor beta chains from one specimen sequenced in a study of T cells in Graves' hyperthyroidism and ophthalmopathy. Using RNA transcripts as the source, TCR beta CDR3 regions were amplified. Researchers ran a first-round RT-PCR on the TCR CDR3 using the HTBI primer set. TCRdb re-analysed the multiplex PCR reads in MiXCR, keeping a single row per CDR3 protein. The table lists some 620,000 distinct CDR3 sequences, 15% to 20% of them singletons. The sample comprised blood. Every receptor here comes from a woman aged 30 to 39 with Graves' hyperthyroidism.

This clonotype was detected only a few times. The rearrangement uses TRBV5-1 and TRBJ1-4, with 9 bases identical to TRBD1. V was pared by 2 bases and J by 0 bases, with 8 bases of the junction left unmatched. CDR3 size: 18 residues. The V gene's germline CDR1 is SGHRS and CDR2 YFSETQ. The CDR3 DNA reads TGCGCCAGCAGCTTCGGACAGGGGTGGACTACAACTAATGAAAAACTGTTTTTT. Translated, it gives CASSFGQGWTTTNEKLFF.

This clonotype was seen at least ten times. The chain carries TRBV11-2 and TRBJ2-2, with 10 bases matching TRBD1. Losses at the gene ends were 7 bases for V and 4 bases for J; bases not matched to a gene: 6. In germline, CDR1 is SGHAT, CDR2 FQNNGV. The CDR3 sequence is 15 residues long. CDR3 in amino acids: CASNRDRGLTGELFF. The DNA for the CDR3 is TGTGCCAGCAACCGGGACAGGGGCCTCACCGGGGAGCTGTTTTTT.

This clonotype was detected a few times. The chain carries TRBV29-1 and TRBJ2-3; 7 nucleotides match TRBD1. This CDR3 comprises 13 residues. The V gene's germline CDR1 is SQVTM and CDR2 ANQGSEA. Unmatched junction bases numbered 5, after V lost 6 bases and J lost 2 bases. The CDR3 region is CSVGTAYTDTQYF. DNA of the CDR3: TGCAGCGTGGGGACAGCCTACACAGATACGCAGTATTTT.

This clonotype was detected many times. The CDR3 sequence is CASSLRRTGGANYGYTF. The CDR3 DNA follows: TGTGCCAGCAGTTTGCGCAGGACAGGGGGAGCTAACTATGGCTACACCTTC. The chain uses TRBV12-3 or TRBV12-4 and TRBJ1-2; 10 bases agree with TRBD1. With 3 bases clipped from V and 0 bases from J, the junction kept 7 bases outside the gene matches. This CDR3 has 17 amino acids.

This sequence joins TRBV30 and TRBJ2-7; TRBD1 matches at 12 bases. The CDR3 runs to 17 residues. The germline V gene has CDR1 GTSNPN and CDR2 SVGIG (reference sequence). V was clipped by 2 bases and J by 1 base; unmatched bases: 9. The CDR3 nucleotides read TGTGCCTGGAGTAACCCGGGACAGGGGGCGCGGTCCTACGAGCAGTACTTC. Encoded protein: CAWSNPGQGARSYEQYF.

This clonotype appeared a few times. The gene calls are TRBV15 and TRBJ2-1; no firm D call. This CDR3 comprises 13 residues. Per germline, CDR1 LNHNV and CDR2 YYDKDF (reference sequence). V gave up 1 base and J gave up 6 bases, with 7 bases separating them. This CDR3 is CATSRAPLNEQFF. DNA of the CDR3: TGTGCCACCAGCAGAGCACCGCTCAATGAGCAGTTCTTC.

The chain links TRBV30 to TRBJ2-7; D remains ambiguous. Germline V gene sequence: CDR1 GTSNPN, CDR2 SVGIG (reference sequence). The V end was cut by 3 bases, the J end by 2 bases, with 14 bases between. The CDR3 runs to 14 residues. CDR3: CAWSRVSETYEQYF. The CDR3 DNA sequence: TGTGCCTGGAGCCGGGTATCTGAAACCTACGAGCAGTACTTC.

This chain joins TRBV29-1 and TRBJ2-1; D is undetermined. Trimming pared 5 bases from V and 7 bases from J, leaving 9 bases between. The CDR3 loop spans 11 amino acids. Germline values: CDR1 SQVTM, CDR2 ANQGSEA. CDR3 coding DNA: TGCAGCGTTAAAAGGGCAAATGAGCAGTTCTTC. It is translated as CSVKRANEQFF.

The CDR3, as DNA: TGCGCCAGCCCAATGTTTGAACAGGAGCGTTCCTACGAGCAGTACTTC. It encodes CASPMFEQERSYEQYF. V gene TRBV4-1 combines with J gene TRBJ2-7; perhaps TRBD1 as D (5 bases). The CDR3 extends over 16 amino acids. Germline V gives CDR1 MGHRA, CDR2 YSYEKL. Trimming took off 8 bases at V and 1 base at J, with 21 bases between the two ends.

Ten or more counts support this clonotype. This chain links TRBV12-3 or TRBV12-4 with TRBJ2-7; D not resolved. This CDR3 comprises 13 residues. Trimming removed 3 bases from V and 0 bases from J, with 6 bases in between. The CDR3 coding sequence is TGTGCCAGCAGTTTCCCCAGCTCCTACGAGCAGTACTTC. Protein product: CASSFPSSYEQYF.

This clonotype was seen ten or more times. The genes are TRBV3-1 and TRBJ1-1, with D maybe TRBD1 (6 bases). V was shortened by 0 bases and J by 4 bases, with 12 bases between the two germline ends. This CDR3 has 15 residues. Per the germline V gene, CDR1 is LGHDT and CDR2 is YNNKEL (reference sequence). CDR3 nucleotide sequence: TGTGCCAGCAGCCAAGAAGGGGGGAGGGCCACTGAAGCTTTCTTT. The encoded protein is CASSQEGGRATEAFF.

This clonotype was detected ten times or more. V usage is TRBV2 and J usage is TRBJ1-2; D gene ambiguous. This CDR3 comprises 15 residues. In germline, CDR1 is SNHLY, CDR2 FYNNEI. The ends were cut back, 2 bases at V and 7 bases at J, with 17 bases in the middle. The CDR3 region is CASSESPVPMGGYTF. In nucleotides, the CDR3 is TGTGCCAGCAGTGAAAGTCCAGTTCCGATGGGTGGCTACACCTTC.

Only a few counts were recorded for this clonotype. The chain recombines TRBV27 with TRBJ2-1, with D possibly called TRBD1 or TRBD2 (6 bases each). CDR1 is MNHEY, CDR2 SMNVEV, per germline (reference sequence). The CDR3 loop spans 13 amino acids. V lost 2 bases to trimming and J lost 9 bases, with 11 bases between them. Here the CDR3 reads CASSLLGGPEQFF. CDR3 bases: TGTGCCAGCAGTTTACTAGGGGGGCCTGAGCAGTTCTTC.

There are many counts of this clonotype. This chain uses TRBV28 with TRBJ1-5, with TRBD1 matching 9 bases. The CDR3 is 14 residues long. The ends lost 5 bases at V and 1 base at J; junction bases unmatched: 0. Germline assignment: CDR1 MDHEN and CDR2 SYDVKM. CDR3 loop: CASSTGGSNQPQHF. CDR3 nucleotides: TGTGCCAGCAGTACAGGGGGCAGCAATCAGCCCCAGCATTTT. Variable domain in full (rest from reference TRBV28 and TRBJ1-5): DVKVTQSSRYLVKRTGEKVFLECVQDMDHENMFWYRQDPGLGLRLIYFSYDVKMKEKGDIPEGYSVSREKKERFSLILESASTNQTSMYLCASSTGGSNQPQHFGDGTRLSIL.

In this sample, this clonotype turned up many times. The chain has TRBV30 and TRBJ1-1; 8 bases map to TRBD1. Germline lookup yields CDR1 GTSNPN and CDR2 SVGIG (reference sequence). With 3 bases clipped from V and 5 bases from J, the junction kept 8 bases outside the gene matches. The CDR3 is 14 amino acids. For the CDR3, the DNA is TGTGCCTGGAGGGGGACAGGAGGGGGGACTGAAGCTTTCTTT. It translates to CAWRGTGGGTEAFF.

This clonotype was counted a few times. This chain links TRBV12-3 or TRBV12-4 with TRBJ1-3; D is unclear. CDR3 length equals 17 residues. V gave up 2 bases and J gave up 0 bases, with 14 bases separating them. CDR3 coding DNA: TGTGCCAGCAGTTTACAGTCAGCACGGAGCTCTGGAAACACCATATATTTT. Translating gives CASSLQSARSSGNTIYF.

This clonotype has ten or more counts. The gene calls are TRBV10-3 and TRBJ2-7, with 8 nucleotides matching TRBD1. V shed 0 bases, J shed 0 bases, and the junction held 4 bases outside the gene matches. The length of the CDR3 is 16 residues. CDR1 is ENHRY and CDR2 is SYGVKD in the germline V gene. The CDR3 nucleotides read TGTGCCATCAGTGAGTCGGACAGGGCGATCTCCTACGAGCAGTACTTC. Amino acid sequence: CAISESDRAISYEQYF.

This clonotype was counted at least ten times. The chain employs TRBV28 and TRBJ1-1; TRBD1 aligns across 7 bases. Germline loops: CDR1 MDHEN, CDR2 SYDVKM. V lost 5 bases, J lost 4 bases, and 10 bases stayed unmatched. CDR3 length: 15 amino acids. The CDR3 nucleotides read TGTGCCAGCAGTCCTAGGGGACAGCCGAGCACTGAAGCTTTCTTT. Protein: CASSPRGQPSTEAFF.

The chain employs TRBV6-1 and TRBJ2-3, with 10 bases that match TRBD2. Germline values: CDR1 MNHNS, CDR2 SASEGT. This CDR3 is built from 16 residues. With 5 bases clipped from V and 3 bases from J, the junction kept 8 bases outside the gene matches. The CDR3 here is CASSQDTSGTTDTQYF. CDR3 nucleotide sequence: TGTGCCAGCAGTCAGGACACTAGCGGGACGACAGATACGCAGTATTTT.

This chain joins TRBV18 and TRBJ2-4; maybe TRBD2 (6 bases). Trimming took 0 bases from V and 1 from J, leaving 7 bases between them. The CDR3 has 15 residues. Germline values: CDR1 KGHSH, CDR2 LQKENI. As DNA, the CDR3 is TGTGCCAGCTCACCACCCCGGGGGGCCAAAAACATTCAGTACTTC. This encodes CASSPPRGAKNIQYF.

Only a few counts were recorded for this clonotype. The V and J genes are TRBV28 and TRBJ2-7; no clear D. The CDR3 has 14 residues. Germline V gene lookup returns CDR1 MDHEN and CDR2 SYDVKM. V was shortened by 5 bases and J by 6 bases, with 17 bases between the two germline ends. The CDR3, as DNA: TGTGCCAGCAGTCCCGCCGGGTGGTCGGGCGAGCAGTACTTC. It specifies CASSPAGWSGEQYF.